This entry describes one T cell receptor beta chain. CDR1 SGHTA and CDR2 FQGNSA come from the germline V gene. V lost 2 bases to trimming and J lost 6 bases; unmatched junction nucleotides: 0. This CDR3 spans 13 amino acids. Under the authors' procedure: Estimated nucleated cell counts came from reference gene primer amplification. Sequencing was performed with immunoSEQ multiplex PCR; in TCRdb, only in-frame clones are kept and a portion is missing. The DNA was the basis for D and trimming; V, J and clone size are from that table. The profile shows 60,000 or so clones, 70% to 90% of them singletons. This specimen comes from a study of blood T cell repertoires in COVID-19. Study at large: The United States, Italy and Spain provided the acute and convalescent COVID-19 samples. Sample material is recorded as cDNA or gDNA derived from T cells, B-cell-depleted T cells, or PBMCs.

Sequencing was performed on peripheral blood. This TCR came from a human donor with active COVID-19. The donor label of this sample is uncertain. The chain joins TRBV7-2 to TRBJ2-7, with 11 nucleotides matching TRBD2. The CDR3 DNA reads as TGTGCCAGCAGCTTAACTAGCGGGGGCGAGCAGTACTTC. This translates into CASSLTSGGEQYF.